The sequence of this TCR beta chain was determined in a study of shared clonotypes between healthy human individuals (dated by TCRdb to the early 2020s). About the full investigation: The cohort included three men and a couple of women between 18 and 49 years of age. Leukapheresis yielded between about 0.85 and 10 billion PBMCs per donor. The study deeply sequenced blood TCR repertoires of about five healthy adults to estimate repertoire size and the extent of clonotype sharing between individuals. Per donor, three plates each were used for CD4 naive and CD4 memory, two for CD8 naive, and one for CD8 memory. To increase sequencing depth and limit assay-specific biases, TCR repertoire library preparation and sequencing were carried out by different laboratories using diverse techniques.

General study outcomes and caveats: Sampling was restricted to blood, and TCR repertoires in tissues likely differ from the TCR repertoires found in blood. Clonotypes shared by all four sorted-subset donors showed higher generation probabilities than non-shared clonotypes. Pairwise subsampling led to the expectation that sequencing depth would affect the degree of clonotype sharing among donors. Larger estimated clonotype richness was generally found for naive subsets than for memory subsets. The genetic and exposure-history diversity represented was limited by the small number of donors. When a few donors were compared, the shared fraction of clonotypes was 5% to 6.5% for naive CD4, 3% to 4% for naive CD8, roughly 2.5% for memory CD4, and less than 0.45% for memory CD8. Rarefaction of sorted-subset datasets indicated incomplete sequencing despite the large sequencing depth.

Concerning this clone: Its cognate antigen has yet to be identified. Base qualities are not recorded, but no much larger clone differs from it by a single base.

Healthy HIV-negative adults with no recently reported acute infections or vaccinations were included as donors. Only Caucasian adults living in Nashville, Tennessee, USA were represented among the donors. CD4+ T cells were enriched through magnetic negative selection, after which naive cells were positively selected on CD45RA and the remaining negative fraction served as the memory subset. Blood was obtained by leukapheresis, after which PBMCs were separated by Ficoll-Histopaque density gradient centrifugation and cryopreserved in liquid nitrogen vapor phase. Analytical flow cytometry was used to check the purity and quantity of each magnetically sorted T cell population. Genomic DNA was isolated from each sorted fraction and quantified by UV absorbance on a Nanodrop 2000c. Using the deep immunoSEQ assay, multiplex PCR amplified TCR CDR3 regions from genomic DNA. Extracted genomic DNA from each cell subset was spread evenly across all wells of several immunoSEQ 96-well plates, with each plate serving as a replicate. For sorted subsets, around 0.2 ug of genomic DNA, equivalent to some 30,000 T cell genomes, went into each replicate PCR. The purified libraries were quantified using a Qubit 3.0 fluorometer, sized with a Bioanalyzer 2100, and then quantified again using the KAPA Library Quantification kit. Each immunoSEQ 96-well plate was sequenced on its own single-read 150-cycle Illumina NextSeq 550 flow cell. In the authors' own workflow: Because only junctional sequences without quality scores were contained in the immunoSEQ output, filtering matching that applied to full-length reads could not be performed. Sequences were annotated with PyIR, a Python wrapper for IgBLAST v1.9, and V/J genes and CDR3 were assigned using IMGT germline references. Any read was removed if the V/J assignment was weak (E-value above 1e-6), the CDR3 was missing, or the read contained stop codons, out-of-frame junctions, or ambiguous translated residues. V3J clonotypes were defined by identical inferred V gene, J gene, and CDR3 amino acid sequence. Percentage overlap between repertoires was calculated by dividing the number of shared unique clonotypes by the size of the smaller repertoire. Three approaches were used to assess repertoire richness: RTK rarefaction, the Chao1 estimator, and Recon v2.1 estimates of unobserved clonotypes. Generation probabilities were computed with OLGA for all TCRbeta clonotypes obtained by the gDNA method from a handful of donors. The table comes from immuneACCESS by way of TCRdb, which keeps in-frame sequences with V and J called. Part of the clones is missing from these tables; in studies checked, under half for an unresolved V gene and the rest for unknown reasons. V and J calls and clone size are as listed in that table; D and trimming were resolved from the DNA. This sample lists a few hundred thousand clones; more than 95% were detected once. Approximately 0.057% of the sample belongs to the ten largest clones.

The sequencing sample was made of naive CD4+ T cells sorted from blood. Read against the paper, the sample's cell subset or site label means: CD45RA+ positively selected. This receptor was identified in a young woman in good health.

The DNA reads as follows: TGTGCCAGCAGCCTAGTCCCGTACACAGATACGCAGTATTTT. Its product reads: CASSLVPYTDTQYF. This chain is built from TRBV11-2 and TRBJ2-3; too little of a D gene remains to name it. For CDR1 and CDR2, the germline V gene lists SGHAT and FQNNGV. There are 14 amino acids in the CDR3, from cysteine to phenylalanine inclusive. The sequence is cut down to CDR3 DNA, 42 bases in frame from base 1. The V end loses 5 bases and the J end loses 2 bases, and a stretch of 11 bases separates them.